Detailed here is one TCR beta chain. These data belong to a study of control samples from healthy donors and cancer patients. The V and J ends lost 5 bases and 5 bases, in that order; junction bases with no gene match: 8. Germline V gives CDR1 SGHAT, CDR2 FQNNGV. The CDR3 contains 16 residues. Only in-frame clones appear in the TCRdb table, and some are missing; sequencing was by immunoSEQ multiplex PCR. The sample lists 98,000 or so clones, roughly 83% occurring once. The clonotype originates from a woman under 40 in good health. The specimen was blood. The chain has TRBV11-2 and TRBJ2-1; 11 bases are shared with TRBD1. The CDR3 is CASSPGQGAIDNEQFF. Written as DNA, the CDR3 is TGTGCCAGCAGCCCAGGACAGGGGGCGATAGACAATGAGCAGTTCTTC.